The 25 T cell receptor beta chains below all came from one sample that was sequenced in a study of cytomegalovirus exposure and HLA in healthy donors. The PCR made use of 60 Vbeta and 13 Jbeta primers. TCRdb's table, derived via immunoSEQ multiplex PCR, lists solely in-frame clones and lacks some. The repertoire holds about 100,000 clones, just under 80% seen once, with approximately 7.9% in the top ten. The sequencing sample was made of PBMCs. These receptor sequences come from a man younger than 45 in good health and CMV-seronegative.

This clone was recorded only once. The CDR3, as DNA: TGTGCCATCGGTTTCGACATGAGCTCTGGAAACACCATATATTTT. This translates into CAIGFDMSSGNTIYF. V is TRBV6-1 and J is TRBJ1-3, with D hard to call. Between the trimmed V and J ends, which lost 10 bases and 0 bases, there was a span of 16 bases. Germline V gene sequence: CDR1 MNHNS, CDR2 SASEGT. The CDR3 covers 15 residues.

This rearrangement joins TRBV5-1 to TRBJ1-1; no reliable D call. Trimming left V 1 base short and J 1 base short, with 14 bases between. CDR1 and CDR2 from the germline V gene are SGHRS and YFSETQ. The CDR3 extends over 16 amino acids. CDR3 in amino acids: CASSLSPAVTNTEAFF. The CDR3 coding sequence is TGCGCCAGCAGCTTGTCACCTGCGGTAACGAACACTGAAGCTTTCTTT.

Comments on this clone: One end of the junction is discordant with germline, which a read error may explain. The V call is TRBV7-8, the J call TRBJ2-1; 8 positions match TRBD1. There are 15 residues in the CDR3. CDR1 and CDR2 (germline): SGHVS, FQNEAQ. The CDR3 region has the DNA TGTGCCAGCAGCTTACGGACAGGGAGCTACAGTGAGCAGTTCTTC. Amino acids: CASSLRTGSYSEQFF.

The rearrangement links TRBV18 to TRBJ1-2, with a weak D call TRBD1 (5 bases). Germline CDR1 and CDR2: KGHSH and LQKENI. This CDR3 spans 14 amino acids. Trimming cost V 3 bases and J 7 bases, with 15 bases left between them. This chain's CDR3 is CASSPGQGLRGYTF. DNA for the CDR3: TGTGCCAGCTCACCGGGGCAGGGCTTGCGTGGCTACACCTTC.

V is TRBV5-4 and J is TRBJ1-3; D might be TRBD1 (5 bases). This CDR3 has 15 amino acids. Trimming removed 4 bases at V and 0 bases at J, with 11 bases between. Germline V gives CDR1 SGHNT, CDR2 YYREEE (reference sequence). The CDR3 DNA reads TGTGCCAGCAGCCACTGGACAAACTCTGGAAACACCATATATTTT. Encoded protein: CASSHWTNSGNTIYF. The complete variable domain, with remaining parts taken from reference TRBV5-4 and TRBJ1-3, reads ETGVTQSPTHLIKTRGQQVTLRCSSQSGHNTVSWYQQALGQGPQFIFQYYREEENGRGNFPPRFSGLQFPNYSSELNVNALELDDSALYLCASSHWTNSGNTIYFGEGSWLTVV.

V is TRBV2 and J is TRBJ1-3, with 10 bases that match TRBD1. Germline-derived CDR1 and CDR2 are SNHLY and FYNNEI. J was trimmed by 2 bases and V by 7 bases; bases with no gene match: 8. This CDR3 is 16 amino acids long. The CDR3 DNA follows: TGTGCCAGCAATCTGGACAGGGGGATAACTGGAAACACCATATATTTT. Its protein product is CASNLDRGITGNTIYF.

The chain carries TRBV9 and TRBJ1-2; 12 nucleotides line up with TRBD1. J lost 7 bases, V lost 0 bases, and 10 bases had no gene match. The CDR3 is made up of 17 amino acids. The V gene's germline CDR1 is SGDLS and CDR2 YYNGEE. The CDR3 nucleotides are TGTGCCAGCAGCGTAGTTTCGGGACAGGGGGCGGCTTCTGGCTACACCTTC. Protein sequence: CASSVVSGQGAASGYTF.

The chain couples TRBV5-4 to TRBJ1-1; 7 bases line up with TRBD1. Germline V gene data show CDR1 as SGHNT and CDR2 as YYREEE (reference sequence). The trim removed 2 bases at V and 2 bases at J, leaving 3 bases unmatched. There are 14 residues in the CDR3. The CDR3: CASSFYRGNTEAFF. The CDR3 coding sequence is TGTGCCAGCAGCTTTTACAGGGGAAACACTGAAGCTTTCTTT. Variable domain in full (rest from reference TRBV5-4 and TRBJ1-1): ETGVTQSPTHLIKTRGQQVTLRCSSQSGHNTVSWYQQALGQGPQFIFQYYREEENGRGNFPPRFSGLQFPNYSSELNVNALELDDSALYLCASSFYRGNTEAFFGQGTRLTVV.

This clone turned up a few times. In DNA, the CDR3 is TGTGCCAGCAGTTACTCCGGGACAGGGCTCCACGAGCAGTACTTC. Translating gives CASSYSGTGLHEQYF. The chain uses TRBV6-5 and TRBJ2-7; 9 bases map to TRBD1. Germline trimming cut 0 bases from V and 5 bases from J; bases unmatched to any gene: 5. The CDR3 runs 15 residues. Germline V gives CDR1 MNHEY, CDR2 SVGAGI.

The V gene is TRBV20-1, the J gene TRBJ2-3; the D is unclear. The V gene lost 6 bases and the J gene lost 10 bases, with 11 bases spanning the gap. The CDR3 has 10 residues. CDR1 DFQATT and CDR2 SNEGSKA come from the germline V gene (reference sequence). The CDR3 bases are TGCAGTGCCTACCCGGAGTCGCAGTATTTT. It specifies CSAYPESQYF.

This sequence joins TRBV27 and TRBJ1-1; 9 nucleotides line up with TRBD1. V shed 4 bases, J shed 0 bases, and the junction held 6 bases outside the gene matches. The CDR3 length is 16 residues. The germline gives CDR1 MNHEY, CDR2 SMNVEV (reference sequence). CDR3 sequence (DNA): TGTGCCAGCAGTTCGTACAGGGGGCGATTGAACACTGAAGCTTTCTTT. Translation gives CASSSYRGRLNTEAFF.

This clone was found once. CDR3 loop: CASSLKLLSYEQYF. In nucleotides, the CDR3 is TGTGCCAGCAGCTTAAAGCTCTTATCCTACGAGCAGTACTTC. The chain recombines TRBV5-8 with TRBJ2-7; D gene uncertain. Trimming removed 2 bases from V and 1 base from J, with 10 bases in between. This CDR3 contains 14 residues. CDR1 is SGHTS, CDR2 YDEGEE, per germline.

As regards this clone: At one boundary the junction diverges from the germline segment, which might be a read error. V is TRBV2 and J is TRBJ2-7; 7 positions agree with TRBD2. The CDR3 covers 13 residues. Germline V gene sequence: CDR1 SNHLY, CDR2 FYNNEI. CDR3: CASRDGLGGALDF. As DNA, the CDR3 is TGTGCCAGCAGGGACGGACTAGGAGGGGCTTTGGACTTC.

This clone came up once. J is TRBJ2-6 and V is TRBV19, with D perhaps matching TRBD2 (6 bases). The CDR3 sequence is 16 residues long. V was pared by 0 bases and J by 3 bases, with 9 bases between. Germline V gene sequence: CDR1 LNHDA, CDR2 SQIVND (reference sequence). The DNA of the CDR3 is TGTGCCAGTAGTATAGATGGCGGGGTTGGGGCCAACGTCCTGACTTTC. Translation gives CASSIDGGVGANVLTF.

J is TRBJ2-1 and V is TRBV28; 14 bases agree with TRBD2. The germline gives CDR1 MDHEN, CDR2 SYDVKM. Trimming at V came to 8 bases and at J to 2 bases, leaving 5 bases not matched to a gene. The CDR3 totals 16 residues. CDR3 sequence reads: CASGGLAGGPYNEQFF. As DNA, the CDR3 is TGTGCCAGCGGCGGACTAGCGGGAGGCCCCTACAATGAGCAGTTCTTC.

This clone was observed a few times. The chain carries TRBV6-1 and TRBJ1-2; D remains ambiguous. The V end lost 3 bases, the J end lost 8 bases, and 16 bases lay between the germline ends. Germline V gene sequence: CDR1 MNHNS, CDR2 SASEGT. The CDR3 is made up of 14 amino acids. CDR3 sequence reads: CASSDPGGLGGYTF. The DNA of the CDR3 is TGTGCCAGCAGTGACCCGGGAGGCTTAGGAGGCTACACCTTC.

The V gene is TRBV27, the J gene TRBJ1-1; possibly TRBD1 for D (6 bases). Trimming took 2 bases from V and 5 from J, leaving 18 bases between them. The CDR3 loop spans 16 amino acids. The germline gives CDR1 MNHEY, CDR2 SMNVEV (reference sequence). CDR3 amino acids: CASSLRPTGRLTEAFF. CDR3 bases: TGTGCCAGCAGTTTACGGCCCACAGGGCGGTTGACTGAAGCTTTCTTT.

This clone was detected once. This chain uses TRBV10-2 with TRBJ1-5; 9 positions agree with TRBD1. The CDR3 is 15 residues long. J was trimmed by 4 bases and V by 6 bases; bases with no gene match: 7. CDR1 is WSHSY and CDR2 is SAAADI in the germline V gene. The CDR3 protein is CASRNSDRGNQPQHF. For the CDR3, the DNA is TGCGCCAGCAGGAATTCGGACAGGGGTAATCAGCCCCAGCATTTT.

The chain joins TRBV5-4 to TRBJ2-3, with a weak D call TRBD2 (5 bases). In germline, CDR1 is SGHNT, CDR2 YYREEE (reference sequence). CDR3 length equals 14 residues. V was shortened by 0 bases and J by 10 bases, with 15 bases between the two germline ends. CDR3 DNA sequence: TGTGCCAGCAGCTTGGAGAGGTCTGAGGGAGCGCAGTATTTT. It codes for CASSLERSEGAQYF.

The CDR3 nucleotides read TGTGCCAGCAGCTTAGATGTTTCCAGACTTATGAACACTGAAGCTTTCTTT. It specifies CASSLDVSRLMNTEAFF. This chain connects TRBV11-2 to TRBJ1-1, with D hard to call. This CDR3 has 17 residues. V lost 0 bases and J 0 bases, leaving 14 bases between the germline ends. Germline lookup yields CDR1 SGHAT and CDR2 FQNNGV. Supplemented by reference TRBV11-2 and TRBJ1-1, the full variable domain reads EAGVAQSPRYKIIEKRQSVAFWCNPISGHATLYWYQQILGQGPKLLIQFQNNGVVDDSQLPKDRFSAERLKGVDSTLKIQPAKLEDSAVYLCASSLDVSRLMNTEAFFGQGTRLTVV.

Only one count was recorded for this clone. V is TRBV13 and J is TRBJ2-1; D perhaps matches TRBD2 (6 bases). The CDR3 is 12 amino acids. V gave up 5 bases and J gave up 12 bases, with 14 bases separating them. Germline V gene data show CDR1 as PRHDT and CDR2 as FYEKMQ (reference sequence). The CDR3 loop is CASSIPGGAQFF. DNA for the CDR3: TGTGCCAGCAGCATTCCCGGAGGGGCGCAGTTCTTC.

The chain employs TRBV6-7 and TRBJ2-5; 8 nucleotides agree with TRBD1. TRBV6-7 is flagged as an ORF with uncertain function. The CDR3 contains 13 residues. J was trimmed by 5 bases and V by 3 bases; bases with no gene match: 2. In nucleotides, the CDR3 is TGTGCCAGCAGTTATTGGGACAGGGAGACCCAGTACTTC. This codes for CASSYWDRETQYF.

The CDR3 DNA sequence: TGTGCCGCCAGGGGGGTGGCGGACTATGGCTACACCTTC. Encoded protein: CAARGVADYGYTF. This rearrangement joins TRBV10-3 to TRBJ1-2, with 7 bases lining up with TRBD1. V was clipped by 11 bases and J by 3 bases; unmatched bases: 9. From germline, CDR1 is ENHRY and CDR2 SYGVKD. The CDR3 is made up of 13 amino acids.

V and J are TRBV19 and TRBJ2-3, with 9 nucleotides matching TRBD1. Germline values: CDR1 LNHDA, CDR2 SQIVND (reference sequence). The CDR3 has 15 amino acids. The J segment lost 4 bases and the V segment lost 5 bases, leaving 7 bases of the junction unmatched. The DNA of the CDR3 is TGTGCCAGTAGTGGCCGGGACAGGGTAGCAGATACGCAGTATTTT. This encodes CASSGRDRVADTQYF.

CDR3 bases: TGCAGCGTTGAAGGGCCTAGCGGATTGAACACCGGGGAGCTGTTTTTT. Residues: CSVEGPSGLNTGELFF. V usage is TRBV29-1 and J usage is TRBJ2-2, with 7 bases aligning to TRBD2. The V gene's germline CDR1 is SQVTM and CDR2 ANQGSEA. The junction had 6 bases not matched to a gene; V was cut back by 1 base and J by 1 base. The CDR3 is 16 amino acids.